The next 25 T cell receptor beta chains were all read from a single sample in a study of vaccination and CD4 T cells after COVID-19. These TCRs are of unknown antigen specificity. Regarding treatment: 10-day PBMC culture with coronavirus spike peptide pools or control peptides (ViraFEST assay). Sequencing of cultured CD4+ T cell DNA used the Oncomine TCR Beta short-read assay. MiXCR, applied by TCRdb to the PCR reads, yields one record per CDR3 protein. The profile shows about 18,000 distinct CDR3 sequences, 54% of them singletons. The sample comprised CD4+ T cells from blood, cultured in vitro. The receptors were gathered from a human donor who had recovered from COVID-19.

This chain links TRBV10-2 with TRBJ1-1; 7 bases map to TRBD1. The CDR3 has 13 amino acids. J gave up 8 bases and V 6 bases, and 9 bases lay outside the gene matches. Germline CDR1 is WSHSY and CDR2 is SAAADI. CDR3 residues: CASRRDRLSEAFF. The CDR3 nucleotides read TGCGCCAGCAGACGGGACAGATTATCAGAAGCTTTCTTT.

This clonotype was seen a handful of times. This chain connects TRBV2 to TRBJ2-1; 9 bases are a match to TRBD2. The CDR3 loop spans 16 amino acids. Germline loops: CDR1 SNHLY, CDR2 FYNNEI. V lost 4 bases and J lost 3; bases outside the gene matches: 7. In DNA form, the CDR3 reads TGTGCCAGCAGTGGTCTCGGGACTAGCATCTACAATGAGCAGTTCTTC. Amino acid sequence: CASSGLGTSIYNEQFF.

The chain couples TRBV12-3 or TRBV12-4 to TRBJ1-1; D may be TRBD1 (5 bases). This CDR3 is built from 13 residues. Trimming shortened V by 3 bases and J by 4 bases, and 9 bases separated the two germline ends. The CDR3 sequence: CASSFLGGTEAFF. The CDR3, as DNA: TGTGCCAGCAGTTTTCTGGGGGGCACTGAAGCTTTCTTT.

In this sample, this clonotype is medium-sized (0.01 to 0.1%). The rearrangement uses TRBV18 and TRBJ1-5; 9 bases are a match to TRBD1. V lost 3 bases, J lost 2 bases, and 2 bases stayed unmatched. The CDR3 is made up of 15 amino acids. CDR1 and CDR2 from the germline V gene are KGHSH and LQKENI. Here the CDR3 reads CASSPDRGGNQPQHF. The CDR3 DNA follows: TGTGCCAGCTCACCGGACAGGGGAGGCAATCAGCCCCAGCATTTT.

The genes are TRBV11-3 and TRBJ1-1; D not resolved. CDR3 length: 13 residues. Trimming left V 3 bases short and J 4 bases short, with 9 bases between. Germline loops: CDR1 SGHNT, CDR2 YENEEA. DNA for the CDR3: TGTGCCAGCAGCTTTAGTCGGTTCACTGAAGCTTTCTTT. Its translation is CASSFSRFTEAFF.

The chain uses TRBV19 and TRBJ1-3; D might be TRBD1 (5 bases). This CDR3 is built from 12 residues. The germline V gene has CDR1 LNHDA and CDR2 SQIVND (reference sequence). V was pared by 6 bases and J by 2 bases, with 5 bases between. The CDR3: CASRGAGNTIYF. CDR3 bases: TGTGCCAGTAGAGGGGCTGGAAACACCATATATTTT.

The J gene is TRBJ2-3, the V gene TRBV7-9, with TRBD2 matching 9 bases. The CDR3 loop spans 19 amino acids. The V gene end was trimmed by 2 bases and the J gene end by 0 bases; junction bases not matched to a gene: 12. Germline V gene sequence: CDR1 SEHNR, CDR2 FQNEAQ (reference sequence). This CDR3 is CASSLSPAGGLGSTDTQYF. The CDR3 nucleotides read TGTGCCAGCAGCTTATCCCCTGCGGGAGGGCTGGGTAGCACAGATACGCAGTATTTT.

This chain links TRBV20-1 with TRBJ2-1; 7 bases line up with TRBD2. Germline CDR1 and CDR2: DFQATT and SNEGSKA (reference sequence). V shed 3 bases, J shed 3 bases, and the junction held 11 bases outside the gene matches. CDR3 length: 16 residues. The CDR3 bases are TGCAGTGCTAGGGCTAGCGGAGCCGGAATCTACAATGAGCAGTTCTTC. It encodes CSARASGAGIYNEQFF.

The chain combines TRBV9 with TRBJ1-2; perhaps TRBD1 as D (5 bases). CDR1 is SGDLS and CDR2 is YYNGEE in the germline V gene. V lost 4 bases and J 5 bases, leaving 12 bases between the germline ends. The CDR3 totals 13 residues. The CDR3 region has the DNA TGTGCCAGCAGCCCGACGACAGAATATGGCTACACCTTC. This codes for CASSPTTEYGYTF.

The CDR3, as DNA: TGCAGCGTTGATGCCGGGGACAGGGGAAGTTTCTACGAGCAGTACTTC. It codes for CSVDAGDRGSFYEQYF. The rearrangement links TRBV29-1 to TRBJ2-7, with TRBD1 matching over 10 bases. V dropped 3 bases and J dropped 3; count of bases not matched to a gene: 11. Germline V lookup: CDR1 SQVTM, CDR2 ANQGSEA. CDR3 length equals 16 residues.

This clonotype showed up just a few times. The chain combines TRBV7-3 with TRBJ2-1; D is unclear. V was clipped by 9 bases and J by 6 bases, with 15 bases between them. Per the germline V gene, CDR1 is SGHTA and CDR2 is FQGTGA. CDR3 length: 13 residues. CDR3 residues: CASGQAAGNEQFF. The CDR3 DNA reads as TGTGCCAGTGGTCAGGCTGCTGGCAATGAGCAGTTCTTC. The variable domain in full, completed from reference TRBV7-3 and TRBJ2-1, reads GAGVSQTPSNKVTEKGKYVELRCDPISGHTALYWYRQSLGQGPEFLIYFQGTGAADDSGLPNDRFFAVRPEGSVSTLKIQRTERGDSAVYLCASGQAAGNEQFFGPGTRLTVL.

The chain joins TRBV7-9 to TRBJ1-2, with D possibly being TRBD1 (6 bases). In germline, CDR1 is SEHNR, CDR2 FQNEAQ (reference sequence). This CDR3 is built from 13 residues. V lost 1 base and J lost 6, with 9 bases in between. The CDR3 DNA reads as TGTGCCAGCAGCTTAGGGGCAGGGGATGGCTACACCTTC. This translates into CASSLGAGDGYTF.

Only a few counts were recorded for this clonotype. The CDR3 DNA follows: TGTGCCACCAGTGCCTCGGACGCTACCGCCTCTAACTATGGCTACACCTTC. It is translated as CATSASDATASNYGYTF. The chain links TRBV24-1 to TRBJ1-2; D unresolved. The CDR3 length is 17 residues. Looked up from germline, CDR1 is KGHDR and CDR2 is SFDVKD. The V end lost 5 bases, the J end lost 0 bases, and 18 bases lay between the germline ends.

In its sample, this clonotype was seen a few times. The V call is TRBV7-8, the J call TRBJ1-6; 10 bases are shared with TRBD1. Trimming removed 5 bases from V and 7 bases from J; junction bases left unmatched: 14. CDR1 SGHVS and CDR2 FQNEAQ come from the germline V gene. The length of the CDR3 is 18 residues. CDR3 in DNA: TGTGCCAGCAGCCGGACAGGGGGAGGACAAGGCCGGAATTCACCCCTCCACTTT. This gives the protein CASSRTGGGQGRNSPLHF.

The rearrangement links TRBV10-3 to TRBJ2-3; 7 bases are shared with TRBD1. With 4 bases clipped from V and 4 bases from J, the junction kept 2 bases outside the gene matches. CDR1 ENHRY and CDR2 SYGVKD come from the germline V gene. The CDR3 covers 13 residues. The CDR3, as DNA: TGTGCCATCAGTGGACAGGGATCAGATACGCAGTATTTT. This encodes CAISGQGSDTQYF.

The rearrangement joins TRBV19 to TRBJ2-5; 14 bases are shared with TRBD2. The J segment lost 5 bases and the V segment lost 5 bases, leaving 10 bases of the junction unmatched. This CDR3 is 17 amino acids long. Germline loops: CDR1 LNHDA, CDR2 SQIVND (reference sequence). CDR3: CASSFRLAGGPWETQYF. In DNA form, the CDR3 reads TGTGCCAGTAGTTTCCGACTAGCGGGAGGGCCCTGGGAGACCCAGTACTTC.

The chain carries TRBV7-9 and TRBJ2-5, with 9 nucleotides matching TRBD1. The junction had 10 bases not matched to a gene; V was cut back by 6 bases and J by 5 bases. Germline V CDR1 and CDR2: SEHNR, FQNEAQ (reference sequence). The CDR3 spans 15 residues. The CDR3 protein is CASRAHTGGLETQYF. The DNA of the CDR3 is TGTGCCAGCAGGGCTCACACAGGGGGCCTGGAGACCCAGTACTTC.

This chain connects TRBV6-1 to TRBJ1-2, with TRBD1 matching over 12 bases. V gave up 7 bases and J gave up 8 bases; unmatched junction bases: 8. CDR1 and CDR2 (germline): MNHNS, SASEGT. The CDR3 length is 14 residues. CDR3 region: CASTGTGGAIGYTF. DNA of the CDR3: TGTGCCAGCACCGGGACAGGGGGCGCGATAGGCTACACCTTC.

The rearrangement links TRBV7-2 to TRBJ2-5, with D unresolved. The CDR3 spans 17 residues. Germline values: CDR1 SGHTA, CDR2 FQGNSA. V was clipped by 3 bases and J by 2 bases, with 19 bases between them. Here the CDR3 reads CASSFSLQSSLQETQYF. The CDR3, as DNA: TGTGCCAGCAGCTTCTCCCTACAGAGCAGCTTACAAGAGACCCAGTACTTC.

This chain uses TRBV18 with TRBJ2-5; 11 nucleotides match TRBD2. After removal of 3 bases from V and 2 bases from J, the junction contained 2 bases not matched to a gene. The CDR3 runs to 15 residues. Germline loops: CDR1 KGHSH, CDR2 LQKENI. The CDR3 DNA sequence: TGTGCCAGCTCACCCCGACTAGCGGGGCAAGAGACCCAGTACTTC. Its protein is CASSPRLAGQETQYF.

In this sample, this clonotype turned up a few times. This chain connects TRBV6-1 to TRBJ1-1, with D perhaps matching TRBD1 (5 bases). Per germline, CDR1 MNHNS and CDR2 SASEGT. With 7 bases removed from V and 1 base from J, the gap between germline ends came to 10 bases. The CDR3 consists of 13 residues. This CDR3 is CASMSQGNTEAFF. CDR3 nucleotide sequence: TGTGCCAGCATGTCGCAGGGGAACACTGAAGCTTTCTTT.

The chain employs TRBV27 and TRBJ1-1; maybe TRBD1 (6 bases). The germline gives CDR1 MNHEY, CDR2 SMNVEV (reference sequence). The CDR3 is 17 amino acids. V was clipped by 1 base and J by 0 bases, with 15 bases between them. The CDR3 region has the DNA TGTGCCAGCAGTTTATATACAGGGTGGGGGATGAACACTGAAGCTTTCTTT. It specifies CASSLYTGWGMNTEAFF.

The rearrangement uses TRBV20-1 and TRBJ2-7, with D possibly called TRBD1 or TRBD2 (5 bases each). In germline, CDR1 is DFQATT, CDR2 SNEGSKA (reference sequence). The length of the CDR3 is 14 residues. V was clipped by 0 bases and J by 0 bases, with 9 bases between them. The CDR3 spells CSAREGVSSYEQYF. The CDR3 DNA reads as TGCAGTGCTAGAGAGGGGGTGAGCTCCTACGAGCAGTACTTC.

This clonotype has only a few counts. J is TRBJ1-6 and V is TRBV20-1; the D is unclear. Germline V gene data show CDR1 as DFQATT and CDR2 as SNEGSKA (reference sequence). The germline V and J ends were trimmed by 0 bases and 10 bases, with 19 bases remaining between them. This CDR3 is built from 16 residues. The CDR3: CSARDLVARQESPLHF. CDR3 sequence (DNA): TGCAGTGCTAGAGATTTAGTCGCCAGGCAGGAGTCACCCCTCCACTTT.

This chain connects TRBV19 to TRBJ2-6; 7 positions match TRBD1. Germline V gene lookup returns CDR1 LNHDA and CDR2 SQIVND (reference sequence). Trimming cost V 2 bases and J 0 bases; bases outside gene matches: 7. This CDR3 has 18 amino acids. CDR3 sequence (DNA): TGTGCCAGTAGTATAAGGGACAGCTCTAGCTCTGGGGCCAACGTCCTGACTTTC. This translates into CASSIRDSSSSGANVLTF.